This record looks at one T cell receptor beta chain sequence and its context. Its recognized antigen is unknown. The record has no base qualities; no much larger clone is one base away. This sample is part of a study of CD8 T cells in Susac syndrome (dated by TCRdb to the late 2010s). General notes on the study: Whether CD8+ T cell activation and differentiation in Susac syndrome was antigen driven was tested using repertoire sequencing. The study at large found these results: The number of individuals in the TCR sequencing and HLA analysis was recognized as being relatively small.

The germline V gene yields MDHEN for CDR1 and SYDVKM for CDR2. Trimming accounts for 6 bases at V and 8 bases at J, while the number of junction bases matched to no gene is 12. There are 15 amino acids in the CDR3, from cysteine to phenylalanine inclusive. Only the CDR3 DNA stays, 45 bases, in frame from base 1. Peripheral blood CD8+ and CD4+ T cells from healthy donors, Susac syndrome patients and multiple sclerosis patients were profiled using high-throughput TCR beta sequencing. Healthy donors were age- and sex-matched controls. Bulk CD8+ and CD4+ T cells were purified magnetically by negative isolation, whereas CD8+ TEMRA cells were enriched by FACS. Blood was drawn into EDTA tubes, processed within 24 hours, and PBMCs were isolated by density gradient centrifugation. PBMCs destined for TCR sequencing were cryopreserved in liquid nitrogen and later thawed in a 37 °C water bath. A purity of at least 90% was achieved for sorted or isolated CD4+, CD8+ and CD8+ TEMRA cells.

RNA was extracted using the RNeasy kit, and roughly 0.5 to 1 microgram was reverse transcribed with random hexamers. The immunoSEQ multiplex PCR assay, covering 54 Vbeta and 13 Jbeta segments, was used to amplify TCR beta CDR3 regions. To correct PCR amplification bias, a synthetic template baseline was used for both primer optimization and computational correction. In the source study's methods: Reads were annotated to V, D and J genes per IMGT and analyzed with immunoSEQ Analyzer, keeping only productive sequences. Clonality was calculated as one minus the Shannon entropy normalized by log2 of the number of productive unique sequences. For each patient and control, public and private clones were evaluated within the 100 most prevalent clones. Clones were defined as Susac-specific when absent from the healthy and MS cohorts, from roughly 1,000 published viral clones and from other ImmuneACCESS disease sequences. In TCRdb, the public reads were trimmed at Q25 with fastp and aligned with MiXCR, with productive beta chains retained. Each record represents a unique CDR3 protein, reported with the most common genes and DNA among its rows. The V and J calls were determined by TCRdb, not by the authors. Within this sample are 150,000 or so distinct CDR3 sequences, with under 95% of them counted one time only. The ten largest clonotypes hold 0.08% of the sample.

The source of this sequence is a human donor in good health. Input material: CD4+ T cells from PBMCs. The chain is assembled from TRBV28 and TRBJ2-1, and TRBD1 matches 8 of the central bases. The DNA reads as follows: TGTGCCAGCAGATTCTCCGGGACAGGCTTTCATGAGCAGTTCTTC. Translated, it reads CASRFSGTGFHEQFF.